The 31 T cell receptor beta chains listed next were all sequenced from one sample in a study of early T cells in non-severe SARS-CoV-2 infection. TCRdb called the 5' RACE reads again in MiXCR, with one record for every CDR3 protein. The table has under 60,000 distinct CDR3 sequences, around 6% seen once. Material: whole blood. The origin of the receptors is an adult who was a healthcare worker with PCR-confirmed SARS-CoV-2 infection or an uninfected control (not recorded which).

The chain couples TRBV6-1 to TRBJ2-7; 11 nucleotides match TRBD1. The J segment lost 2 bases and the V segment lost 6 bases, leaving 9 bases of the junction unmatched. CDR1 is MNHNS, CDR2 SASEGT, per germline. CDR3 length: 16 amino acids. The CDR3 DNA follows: TGTGCCAGCAGAGAGGCCGGGACAGGGGGTCCCTACGAGCAGTACTTC. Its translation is CASREAGTGGPYEQYF.

The CDR3: CASSPHKGGPNEQYF. The DNA for the CDR3 is TGTGCCAGCAGCCCACACAAGGGGGGGCCTAACGAGCAGTACTTC. The V gene is TRBV7-2, the J gene TRBJ2-7; TRBD2 might be the D (7 bases). CDR3 length: 15 amino acids. The germline V gene has CDR1 SGHTA and CDR2 FQGNSA. V lost 5 bases to trimming and J lost 5 bases, with 19 bases between them.

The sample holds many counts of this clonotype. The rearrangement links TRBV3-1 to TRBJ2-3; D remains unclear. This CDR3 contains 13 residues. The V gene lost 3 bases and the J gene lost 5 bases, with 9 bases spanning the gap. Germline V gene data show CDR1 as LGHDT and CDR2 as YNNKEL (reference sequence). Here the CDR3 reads CASSQWSGDTQYF. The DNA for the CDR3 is TGTGCCAGCAGCCAGTGGTCGGGAGATACGCAGTATTTT.

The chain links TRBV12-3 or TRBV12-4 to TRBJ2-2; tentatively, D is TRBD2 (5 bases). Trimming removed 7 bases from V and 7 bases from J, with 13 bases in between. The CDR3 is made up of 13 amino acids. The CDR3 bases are TGTGCCAGCACGGGCGGGCCCGGCGGGGAGCTGTTTTTT. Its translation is CASTGGPGGELFF.

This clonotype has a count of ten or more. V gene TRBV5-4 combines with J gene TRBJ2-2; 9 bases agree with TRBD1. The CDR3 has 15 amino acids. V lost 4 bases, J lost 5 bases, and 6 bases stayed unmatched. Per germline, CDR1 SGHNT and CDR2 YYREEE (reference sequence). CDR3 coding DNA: TGTGCCAGCAGCCAGGGACAGGGCTTGACCGGGGAGCTGTTTTTT. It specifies CASSQGQGLTGELFF.

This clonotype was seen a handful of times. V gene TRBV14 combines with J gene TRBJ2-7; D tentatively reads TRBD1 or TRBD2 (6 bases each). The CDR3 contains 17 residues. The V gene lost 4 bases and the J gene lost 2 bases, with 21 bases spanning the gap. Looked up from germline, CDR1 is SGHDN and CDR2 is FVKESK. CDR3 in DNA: TGTGCCAGCAGCCCGGGGGCCCGGCGGGATGGCCCCTACGAGCAGTACTTC. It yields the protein CASSPGARRDGPYEQYF. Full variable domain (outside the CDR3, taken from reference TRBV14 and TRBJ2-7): EAGVTQFPSHSVIEKGQTVTLRCDPISGHDNLYWYRRVMGKEIKFLLHFVKESKQDESGMPNNRFLAERTGGTYSTLKVQPAELEDSGVYFCASSPGARRDGPYEQYFGPGTRLTVT.

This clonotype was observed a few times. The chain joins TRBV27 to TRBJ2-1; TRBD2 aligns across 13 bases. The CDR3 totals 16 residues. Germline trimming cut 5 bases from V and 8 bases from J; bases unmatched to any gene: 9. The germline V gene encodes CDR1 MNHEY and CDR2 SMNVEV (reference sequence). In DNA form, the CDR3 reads TGTGCCAGCAGTATACGACTAGCGGGAGGTCGGGATGAGCAGTTCTTC. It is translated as CASSIRLAGGRDEQFF.

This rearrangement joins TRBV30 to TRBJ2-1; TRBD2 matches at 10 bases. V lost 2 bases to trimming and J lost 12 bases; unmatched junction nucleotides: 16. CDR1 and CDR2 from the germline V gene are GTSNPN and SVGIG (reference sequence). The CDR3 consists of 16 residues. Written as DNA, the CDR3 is TGTGCCTGGAGTCCCCCCCTTAGCGGGAGGAAATATCGGCAGTTCTTC. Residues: CAWSPPLSGRKYRQFF.

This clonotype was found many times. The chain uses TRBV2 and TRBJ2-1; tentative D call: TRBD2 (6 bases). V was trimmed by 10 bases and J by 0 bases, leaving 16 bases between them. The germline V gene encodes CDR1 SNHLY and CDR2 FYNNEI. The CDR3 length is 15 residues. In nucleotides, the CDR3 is TGTGCCACCAAACCGGGGGTAAGCTCCTACAATGAGCAGTTCTTC. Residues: CATKPGVSSYNEQFF.

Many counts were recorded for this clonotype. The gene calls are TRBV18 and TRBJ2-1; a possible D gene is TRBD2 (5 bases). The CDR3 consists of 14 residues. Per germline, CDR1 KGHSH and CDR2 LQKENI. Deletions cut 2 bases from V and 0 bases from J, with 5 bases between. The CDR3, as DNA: TGTGCCAGCTCACCAGGGAGCTCCTACAATGAGCAGTTCTTC. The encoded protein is CASSPGSSYNEQFF.

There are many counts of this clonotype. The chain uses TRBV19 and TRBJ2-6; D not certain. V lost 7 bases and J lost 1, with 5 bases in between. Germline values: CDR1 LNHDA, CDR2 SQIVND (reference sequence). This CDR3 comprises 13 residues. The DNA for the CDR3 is TGTGCCAGTACTCAGTCTGGGGCCAACGTCCTGACTTTC. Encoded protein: CASTQSGANVLTF.

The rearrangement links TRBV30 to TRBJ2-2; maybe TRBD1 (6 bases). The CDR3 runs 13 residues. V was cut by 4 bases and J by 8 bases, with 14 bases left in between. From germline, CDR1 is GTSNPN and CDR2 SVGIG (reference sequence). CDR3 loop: CAWTSDSRGELFF. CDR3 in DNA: TGTGCCTGGACCTCGGACAGTAGAGGGGAGCTGTTTTTT. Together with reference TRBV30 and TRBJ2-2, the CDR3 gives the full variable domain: SQTIHQWPATLVQPVGSPLSLECTVEGTSNPNLYWYRQAAGRGLQLLFYSVGIGQISSEVPQNLSASRPQDRQFILSSKKLLLSDSGFYLCAWTSDSRGELFFGEGSRLTVL.

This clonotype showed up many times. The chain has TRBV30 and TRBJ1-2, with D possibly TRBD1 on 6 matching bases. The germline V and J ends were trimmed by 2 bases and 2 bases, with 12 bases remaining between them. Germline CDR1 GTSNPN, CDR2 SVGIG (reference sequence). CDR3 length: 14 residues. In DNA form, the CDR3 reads TGTGCCTGGAGTATGCGGACAGTAAACTATGGCTACACCTTC. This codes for CAWSMRTVNYGYTF.

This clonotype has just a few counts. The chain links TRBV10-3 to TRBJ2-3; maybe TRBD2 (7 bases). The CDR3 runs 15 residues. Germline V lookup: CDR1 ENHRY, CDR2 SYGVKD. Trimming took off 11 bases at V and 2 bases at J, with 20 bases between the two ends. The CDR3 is CASGEGVPLTDTQYF. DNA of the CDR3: TGTGCCTCCGGGGAGGGGGTCCCTCTCACAGATACGCAGTATTTT.

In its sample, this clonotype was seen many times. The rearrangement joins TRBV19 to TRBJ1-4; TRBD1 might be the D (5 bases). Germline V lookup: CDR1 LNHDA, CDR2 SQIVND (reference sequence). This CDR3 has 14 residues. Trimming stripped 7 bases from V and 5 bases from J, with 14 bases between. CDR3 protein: CASISPGRNEKLFF. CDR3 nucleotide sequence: TGTGCCAGTATTTCCCCGGGGCGGAATGAAAAACTGTTTTTT.

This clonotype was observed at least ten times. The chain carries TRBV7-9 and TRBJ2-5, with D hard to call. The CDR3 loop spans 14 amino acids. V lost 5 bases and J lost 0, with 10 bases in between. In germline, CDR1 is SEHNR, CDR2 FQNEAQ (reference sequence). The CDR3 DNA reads TGTGCCAGCAGCCACGGACCAAACCAAGAGACCCAGTACTTC. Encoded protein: CASSHGPNQETQYF.

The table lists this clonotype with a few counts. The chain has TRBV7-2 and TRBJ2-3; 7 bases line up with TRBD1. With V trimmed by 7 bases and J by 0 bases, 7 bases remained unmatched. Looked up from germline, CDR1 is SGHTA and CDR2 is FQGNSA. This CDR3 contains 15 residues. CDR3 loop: CASISGTASTDTQYF. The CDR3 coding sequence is TGTGCCAGCATATCCGGGACAGCTAGCACAGATACGCAGTATTTT.

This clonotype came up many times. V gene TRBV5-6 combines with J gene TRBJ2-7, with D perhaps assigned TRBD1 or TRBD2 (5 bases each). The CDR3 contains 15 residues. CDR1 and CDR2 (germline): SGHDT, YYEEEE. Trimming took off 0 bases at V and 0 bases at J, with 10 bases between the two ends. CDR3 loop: CASSLDGTGSYEQYF. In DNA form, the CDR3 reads TGTGCCAGCAGCTTGGATGGGACGGGCTCCTACGAGCAGTACTTC.

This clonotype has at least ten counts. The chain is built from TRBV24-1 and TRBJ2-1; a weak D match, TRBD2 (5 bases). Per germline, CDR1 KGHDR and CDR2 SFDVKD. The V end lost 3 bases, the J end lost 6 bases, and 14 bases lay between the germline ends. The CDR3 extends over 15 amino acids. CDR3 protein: CATSDVRLPGNEQFF. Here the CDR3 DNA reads TGTGCCACCAGTGATGTGAGACTACCGGGCAATGAGCAGTTCTTC.

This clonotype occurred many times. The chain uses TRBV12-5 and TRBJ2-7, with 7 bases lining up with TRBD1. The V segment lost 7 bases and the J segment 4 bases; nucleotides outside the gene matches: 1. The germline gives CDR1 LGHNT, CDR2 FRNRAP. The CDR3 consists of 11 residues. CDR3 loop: CASARGYEQYF. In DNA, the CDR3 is TGTGCTAGTGCCAGGGGGTACGAGCAGTACTTC. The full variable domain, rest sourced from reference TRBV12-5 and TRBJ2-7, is DARVTQTPRHKVTEMGQEVTMRCQPILGHNTVFWYRQTMMQGLELLAYFRNRAPLDDSGMPKDRFSAEMPDATLATLKIQPSEPRDSAVYFCASARGYEQYFGPGTRLTVT.

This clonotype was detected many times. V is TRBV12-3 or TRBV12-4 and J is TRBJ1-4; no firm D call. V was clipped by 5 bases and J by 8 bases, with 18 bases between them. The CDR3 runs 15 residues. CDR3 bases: TGTGCCAGCAGTCCCCGTGGAGGGCTGTTCGAAAAACTGTTTTTT. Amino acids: CASSPRGGLFEKLFF.

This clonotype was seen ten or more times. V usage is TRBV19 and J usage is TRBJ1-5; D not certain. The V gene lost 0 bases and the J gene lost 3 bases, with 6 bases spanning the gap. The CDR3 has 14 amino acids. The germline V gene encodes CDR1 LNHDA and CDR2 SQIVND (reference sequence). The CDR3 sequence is CASSIESANQPQHF. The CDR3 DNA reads TGTGCCAGTAGTATAGAGTCAGCCAATCAGCCCCAGCATTTT. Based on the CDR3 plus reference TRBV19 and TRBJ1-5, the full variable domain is DGGITQSPKYLFRKEGQNVTLSCEQNLNHDAMYWYRQDPGQGLRLIYYSQIVNDFQKGDIAEGYSVSREKKESFPLTVTSAQKNPTAFYLCASSIESANQPQHFGDGTRLSIL.

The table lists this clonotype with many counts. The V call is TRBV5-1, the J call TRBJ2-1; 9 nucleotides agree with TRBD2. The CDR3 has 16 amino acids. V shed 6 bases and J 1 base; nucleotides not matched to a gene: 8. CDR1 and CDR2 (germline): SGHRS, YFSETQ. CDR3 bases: TGCGCCAGCACCTCCGACCTAGCGGGATCCTACAATGAGCAGTTCTTC. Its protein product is CASTSDLAGSYNEQFF.

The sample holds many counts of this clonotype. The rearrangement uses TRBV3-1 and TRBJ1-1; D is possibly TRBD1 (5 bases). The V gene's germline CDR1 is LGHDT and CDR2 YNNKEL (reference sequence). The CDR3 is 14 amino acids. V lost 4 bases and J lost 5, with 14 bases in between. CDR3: CASSPAGARTEAFF. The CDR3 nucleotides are TGTGCCAGCAGCCCCGCCGGGGCGAGGACTGAAGCTTTCTTT.

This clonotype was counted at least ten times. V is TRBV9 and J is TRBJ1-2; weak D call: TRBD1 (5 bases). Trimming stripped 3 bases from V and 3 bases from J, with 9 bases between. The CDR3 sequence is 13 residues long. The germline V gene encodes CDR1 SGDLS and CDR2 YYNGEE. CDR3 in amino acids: CASSGGYDYGYTF. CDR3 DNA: TGTGCCAGCAGCGGGGGGTACGACTATGGCTACACCTTC.

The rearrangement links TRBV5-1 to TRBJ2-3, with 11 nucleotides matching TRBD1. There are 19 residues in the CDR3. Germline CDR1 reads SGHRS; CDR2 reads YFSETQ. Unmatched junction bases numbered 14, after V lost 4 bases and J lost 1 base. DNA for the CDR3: TGCGCCAGCAGCCGCACGGCGGGACAGGGGGGAAGAGGCACAGATACGCAGTATTTT. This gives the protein CASSRTAGQGGRGTDTQYF.

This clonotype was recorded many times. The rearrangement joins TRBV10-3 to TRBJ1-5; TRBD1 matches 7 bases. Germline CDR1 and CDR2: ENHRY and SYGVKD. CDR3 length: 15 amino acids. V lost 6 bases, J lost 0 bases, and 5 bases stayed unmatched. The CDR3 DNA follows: TGTGCCATCAGGTCGGGACAGTATAGCAATCAGCCCCAGCATTTT. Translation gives CAIRSGQYSNQPQHF.

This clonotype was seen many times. The CDR3 bases are TGTGCCAGTCGCGAAGGGCAGGGAGGAAACATTCAGTACTTC. Translated: CASREGQGGNIQYF. V is TRBV19 and J is TRBJ2-4; weak D call: TRBD2 (6 bases). Trimming stripped 8 bases from V and 6 bases from J, with 17 bases between. This CDR3 spans 14 amino acids. Germline V gene sequence: CDR1 LNHDA, CDR2 SQIVND (reference sequence).

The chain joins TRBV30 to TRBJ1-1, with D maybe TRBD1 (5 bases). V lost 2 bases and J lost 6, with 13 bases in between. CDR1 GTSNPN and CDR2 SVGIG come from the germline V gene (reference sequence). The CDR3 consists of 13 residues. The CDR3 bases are TGTGCCTGGAGTACCAGGGTTGAAGCTGAAGCTTTCTTT. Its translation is CAWSTRVEAEAFF. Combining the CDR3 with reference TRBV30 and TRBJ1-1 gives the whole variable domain SQTIHQWPATLVQPVGSPLSLECTVEGTSNPNLYWYRQAAGRGLQLLFYSVGIGQISSEVPQNLSASRPQDRQFILSSKKLLLSDSGFYLCAWSTRVEAEAFFGQGTRLTVV.

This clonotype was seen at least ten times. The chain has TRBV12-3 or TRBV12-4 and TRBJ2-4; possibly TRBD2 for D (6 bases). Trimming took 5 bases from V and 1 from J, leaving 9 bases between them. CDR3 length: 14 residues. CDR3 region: CASSRRGAKNIQYF. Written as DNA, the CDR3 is TGTGCCAGCAGTCGCCGGGGGGCCAAAAACATTCAGTACTTC.

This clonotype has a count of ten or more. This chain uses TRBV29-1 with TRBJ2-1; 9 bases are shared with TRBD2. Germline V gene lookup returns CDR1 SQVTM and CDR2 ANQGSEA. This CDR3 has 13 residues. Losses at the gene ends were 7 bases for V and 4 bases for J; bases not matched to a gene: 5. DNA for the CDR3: TGCAGCGCTAGCGGGATTGGGTACAATGAGCAGTTCTTC. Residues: CSASGIGYNEQFF.